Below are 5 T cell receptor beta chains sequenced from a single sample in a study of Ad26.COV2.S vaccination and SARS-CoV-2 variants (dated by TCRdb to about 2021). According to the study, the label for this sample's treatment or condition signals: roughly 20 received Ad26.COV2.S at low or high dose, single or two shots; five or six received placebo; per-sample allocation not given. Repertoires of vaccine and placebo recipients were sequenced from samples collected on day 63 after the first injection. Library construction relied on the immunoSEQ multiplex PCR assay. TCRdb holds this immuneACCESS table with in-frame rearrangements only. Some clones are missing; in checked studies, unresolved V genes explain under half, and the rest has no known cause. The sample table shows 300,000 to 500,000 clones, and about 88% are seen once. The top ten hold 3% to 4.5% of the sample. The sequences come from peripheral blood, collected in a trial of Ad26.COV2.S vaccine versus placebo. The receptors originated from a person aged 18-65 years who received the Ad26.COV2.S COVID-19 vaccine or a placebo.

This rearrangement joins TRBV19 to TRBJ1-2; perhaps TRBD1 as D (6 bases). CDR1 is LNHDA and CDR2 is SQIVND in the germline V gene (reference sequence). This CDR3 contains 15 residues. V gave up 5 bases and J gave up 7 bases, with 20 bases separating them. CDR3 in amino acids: CASSPYAGARGGYTF. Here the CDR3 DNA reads TGTGCCAGTAGTCCTTACGCCGGGGCCAGGGGTGGCTACACCTTC.

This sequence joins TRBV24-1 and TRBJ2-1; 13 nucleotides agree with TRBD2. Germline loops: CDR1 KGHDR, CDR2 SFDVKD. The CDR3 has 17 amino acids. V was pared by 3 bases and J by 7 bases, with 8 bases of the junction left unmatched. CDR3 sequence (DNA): TGTGCCACCAGTGATACCCAGGGACTAGCGGGGAAAAATGAGCAGTTCTTC. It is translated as CATSDTQGLAGKNEQFF.

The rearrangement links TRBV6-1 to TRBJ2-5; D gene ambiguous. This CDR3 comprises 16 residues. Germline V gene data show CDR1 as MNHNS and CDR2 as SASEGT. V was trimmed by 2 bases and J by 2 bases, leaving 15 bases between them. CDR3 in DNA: TGTGCCAGCAGTGAAAGTGGCAGAGAGCCTCAAGAGACCCAGTACTTC. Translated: CASSESGREPQETQYF.

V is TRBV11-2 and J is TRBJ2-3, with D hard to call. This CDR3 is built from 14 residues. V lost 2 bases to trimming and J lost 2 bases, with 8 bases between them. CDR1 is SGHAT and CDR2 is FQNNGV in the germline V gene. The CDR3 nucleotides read TGTGCCAGCAGCTTATTAGGTCCCACAGATACGCAGTATTTT. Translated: CASSLLGPTDTQYF.

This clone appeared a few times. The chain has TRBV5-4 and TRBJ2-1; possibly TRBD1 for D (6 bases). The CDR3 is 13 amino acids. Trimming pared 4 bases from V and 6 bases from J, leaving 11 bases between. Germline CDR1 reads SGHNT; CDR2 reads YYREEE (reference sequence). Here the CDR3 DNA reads TGTGCCAGCAGCCCGCAGGGGTCCAATGAGCAGTTCTTC. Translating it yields CASSPQGSNEQFF.